The rows below give T cell receptor beta chains drawn from one sample of a study of blood T cell repertoires in COVID-19. Produced via immunoSEQ multiplex PCR; TCRdb's table is partial and in-frame only. Seen here are around 99,000 clones, 75% to 90% observed once, and the top ten hold roughly 6.5%. Material for sequencing was peripheral blood. These receptor sequences come from a woman aged 45 to 65 with acute or convalescent COVID-19. Each CDR3 is given with its conserved first and last residue. D genes are given only for firm matches. A row's size may be missing; if present it is once, few, many or a size class.

>TRBD1|TRBJ2-7|NA|15|TRBV18
TGTGCCAGCTCGCTAGTCGGACAGGGGTCGGGCGAGCAGTACTTC
CASSLVGQGSGEQYF
>NA|TRBJ1-2|NA|15|TRBV16
TGTGCCAGCGGACAGACTGAGACGTCGTCCTATGGCTACACCTTC
CASGQTETSSYGYTF
>NA|TRBJ1-5|NA|17|TRBV2
TGTGCCAGCAGTGAAGCATCGGCAGGTATAAGCAATCAGCCCCAGCATTTT
CASSEASAGISNQPQHF
>NA|TRBJ2-1|NA|12|TRBV30
TGTGCCTGGAGTTTAGGGGCCCTAACTCGGTTCTTC
CAWSLGALTRFF
>TRBD1|TRBJ2-7|NA|15|TRBV2
TGTGCCAGCAGTGAAAGGACAGGGGAGTATTACGAGCAGTACTTC
CASSERTGEYYEQYF
>NA|TRBJ1-2|once|14|TRBV28
TGTGCCAGCAGTTTGGGACATAGAATCTATGGCTACACCTTC
CASSLGHRIYGYTF
>NA|TRBJ1-2|NA|15|TRBV5-6
TGTGCCAGCAGCTTGGTCTCTTCCGCGGGAGGTGGCTACACCTTC
CASSLVSSAGGGYTF
>NA|TRBJ1-1|NA|13|TRBV27
TGTGCCAGCAGTTTCAACGGGGGGGGTGAAGCTTTCTTT
CASSFNGGGEAFF
>TRBD2|TRBJ2-7|once|14|TRBV2
TGTGCCAGCAGTGGGGGTGGACTAGTTGGCGAGCAGTACTTC
CASSGGGLVGEQYF
>NA|TRBJ2-3|NA|15|TRBV18
TGTGCCAGCTCACCACGGCAGGGCTTCACAGATACGCAGTATTTT
CASSPRQGFTDTQYF
>NA|TRBJ2-7|NA|13|TRBV6-5
TGTGCCAGCAGCAGTCCGGGGACCTACGAGCAGTACTTC
CASSSPGTYEQYF
>TRBD1|TRBJ1-2|NA|14|TRBV7-9
TGTGCCAGCAGCTTATTCCAGGACAGGGTTGGCTACACCTTC
CASSLFQDRVGYTF
>NA|TRBJ1-1|NA|15|TRBV4-1
TGCGCCAGCAGCCATTCTCAAGGAGGGAACACTGAAGCTTTCTTT
CASSHSQGGNTEAFF
>TRBD1|TRBJ1-5|few|16|TRBV19
TGTGCCAGTAGTCGTCAAGGGGGCCTAAGCAATCAGCCCCAGCATTTT
CASSRQGGLSNQPQHF
>NA|TRBJ2-7|few|15|TRBV6-5
TGTGCCAGCAGTTTTAAAAGCAGGTATCACTACGAGCAGTACTTC
CASSFKSRYHYEQYF
>TRBD1|TRBJ1-2|NA|15|TRBV5-1
TGCGCCAGCAGCTTGGAGACAGGGGGTGTGGATGGCTACACCTTC
CASSLETGGVDGYTF
>NA|TRBJ1-1|few|14|TRBV29-1
TGCAGCGCCATCGCGGACAGTCTGAACACTGAAGCTTTCTTT
CSAIADSLNTEAFF
>NA|TRBJ1-1|NA|17|TRBV14
TGTGCCAGCAGCCAAGATTGGCCGGCCGATGCGGCCACTGAAGCTTTCTTT
CASSQDWPADAATEAFF
>NA|TRBJ1-1|NA|15|TRBV5-1
TGCGCCAGCAGCTTGTCCGGGGGAATGAACACTGAAGCTTTCTTT
CASSLSGGMNTEAFF
>NA|TRBJ1-2|NA|15|TRBV4-1
TGCGCCAGCAGCCCCTCCCGAGCCTCTCGGGATGGCTACACCTTC
CASSPSRASRDGYTF
>TRBD1|TRBJ2-4|NA|17|TRBV19
TGTGCCAGTAGTCCCTACTTGACAGGGAATACCAAAAACATTCAGTACTTC
CASSPYLTGNTKNIQYF
>TRBD1|TRBJ1-2|few|15|TRBV28
TGTGCCAGCAGTTCCCGGGGACAGGGGAATAGGGGCTACACCTTC
CASSSRGQGNRGYTF
>NA|TRBJ2-3|NA|15|TRBV28
TGTGCCAGCACCCCGATAGGGGGGGCTGGGTATACGCAGTATTTT
CASTPIGGAGYTQYF
>NA|TRBJ2-1|NA|13|TRBV11-2
TGTGCCAGCAGCTTAAATGGCTTGAATGAGCAGTTCTTC
CASSLNGLNEQFF
>TRBD1|TRBJ1-6|NA|15|TRBV5-1
TGCGCCAGCAGTCTAAGGACAGGGGAAGAATCACCCCTCCACTTT
CASSLRTGEESPLHF
>TRBD1|TRBJ1-3|NA|16|TRBV3-1/TRBV3-2
TGTGCCAGCAGCCAAGGGACAGGGGCGTCCGGAAACACCATATATTTT
CASSQGTGASGNTIYF
>NA|TRBJ1-6|NA|14|TRBV9
TGTGCCAGCAGTCCTACAGGGACGAATTCACCCCTCCACTTT
CASSPTGTNSPLHF